The rows below give T cell receptor beta chains drawn from one sample of a study of blood T cell repertoires in COVID-19. Sequencing was performed with immunoSEQ multiplex PCR; in TCRdb, only in-frame clones are kept and a portion is missing. This table holds tens of thousands of clones, about 82% found once. The source material was peripheral blood. The receptors originated from a man aged 50 or older with acute or convalescent COVID-19. Each CDR3 is given with its conserved first and last residue. The D gene is left open where the match is weak. Clone size is not always given. Where it is, it says once, few, many or a class for expanded clones.

D	V	J	size	length	CDR3	DNA
NA	TRBV5-1	TRBJ1-4	NA	16	CASSLASGATNEKLFF	TGCGCCAGCAGCTTGGCCTCTGGAGCAACTAATGAAAAACTGTTTTTT
TRBD1	TRBV25-1	TRBJ1-1	NA	15	CASSELGQGNTEAFF	TGTGCCAGCAGTGAACTGGGACAGGGGAACACTGAAGCTTTCTTT
TRBD2	TRBV10-3	TRBJ2-3	NA	14	CAISDGLAGYTQYF	TGTGCCATCAGTGACGGACTAGCGGGGTATACGCAGTATTTT
NA	TRBV19	TRBJ1-2	few	13	CASSILRDSGYTF	TGTGCCAGTAGTATACTAAGAGACTCTGGCTACACCTTC
NA	TRBV5-1	TRBJ2-6	NA	14	CASIDSSGANVLTF	TGCGCCAGCATAGACAGCTCTGGGGCCAACGTCCTGACTTTC
TRBD2	TRBV19	TRBJ2-2	once	17	CASSITRLAGGYGELFF	TGTGCCAGTAGTATTACACGGCTAGCGGGAGGCTACGGGGAGCTGTTTTTT
TRBD2	TRBV7-2	TRBJ2-5	NA	17	CASSLAGTSGSRETQYF	TGTGCCAGCAGCTTAGCGGGGACTAGCGGGAGTAGAGAGACCCAGTACTTC
NA	TRBV6-6	TRBJ1-5	NA	14	CASSYPQAGQPQHF	TGTGCCAGCAGTTACCCCCAGGCGGGGCAGCCCCAGCATTTT
TRBD1	TRBV14	TRBJ1-6	NA	18	CASSQGSTGAFYNSPLHF	TGTGCCAGCAGCCAAGGGTCGACAGGGGCCTTCTATAATTCACCCCTCCACTTT
TRBD2	TRBV15	TRBJ2-3	NA	16	CATSRGTSGSTDTQYF	TGTGCCACCAGCAGAGGGACTAGCGGGAGCACAGATACGCAGTATTTT
TRBD1	TRBV3-1/TRBV3-2	TRBJ2-7	NA	14	CASSPGQGGYEQYF	TGTGCCAGCAGCCCGGGACAGGGGGGCTACGAGCAGTACTTC
NA	TRBV19	TRBJ2-1	NA	11	CASSIGRVNFF	TGTGCCAGTAGTATCGGCAGGGTCAACTTCTTC
NA	TRBV19	TRBJ1-6	NA	16	CASSIEGGRANSPLHF	TGTGCCAGTAGCATCGAGGGGGGGCGAGCTAATTCACCCCTCCACTTT
NA	TRBV6-1	TRBJ1-5	NA	13	CASSEVAVGPQHF	TGTGCCAGCAGTGAAGTCGCGGTCGGGCCCCAGCATTTT
TRBD1	TRBV5-1	TRBJ2-2	few	16	CASSLRIGGDTGELFF	TGCGCCAGCAGCTTGAGGATAGGGGGCGACACCGGGGAGCTGTTTTTT
NA	TRBV7-7	TRBJ2-1	few	15	CASSSYSGPADEQFF	TGTGCCAGCAGCAGCTATTCGGGTCCGGCGGATGAGCAGTTCTTC
TRBD1	TRBV3-1/TRBV3-2	TRBJ1-6	once	14	CASSRTGVDSPLHF	TGTGCCAGCAGTCGGACAGGGGTAGATTCACCCCTCCACTTT
NA	TRBV2	TRBJ1-1	NA	13	CASSAGGNTEAFF	TGTGCCAGCAGCGCCGGGGGGAACACTGAAGCTTTCTTT
NA	TRBV14	TRBJ1-2	NA	13	CASSINRVDGYTF	TGTGCCAGCAGCATTAACAGGGTTGATGGCTACACCTTC
NA	TRBV5-6	TRBJ1-2	NA	13	CASSPTGAYGYTF	TGTGCCAGCAGCCCGACAGGTGCCTATGGCTACACCTTC
TRBD1	TRBV29-1	TRBJ1-1	NA	16	CSVEGGGQVGDTEAFF	TGCAGCGTTGAAGGAGGAGGACAGGTCGGGGACACTGAAGCTTTCTTT
TRBD2	TRBV7-2	TRBJ2-7	NA	14	CASSSSSGRYEQYF	TGTGCCAGCAGCTCGTCTAGCGGGCGGTACGAGCAGTACTTC
TRBD1	TRBV30	TRBJ2-7	once	15	CAWSVPRQGAYEQYF	TGTGCCTGGAGTGTCCCCCGACAGGGTGCCTACGAGCAGTACTTC
NA	TRBV27	TRBJ1-1	once	13	CASTSIRNTEAFF	TGTGCCAGCACCTCTATACGGAACACTGAAGCTTTCTTT
NA	TRBV7-2	TRBJ2-7	NA	13	CASSLGPLYEQYF	TGTGCCAGCAGTTTAGGTCCCCTCTACGAGCAGTACTTC
TRBD1	TRBV28	TRBJ1-2	NA	16	CASSFRGTASTYGYTF	TGTGCCAGCAGTTTTAGGGGGACAGCCTCCACCTATGGCTACACCTTC
TRBD1	TRBV5-6	TRBJ2-2	few	15	CASSWYGTEPGELFF	TGTGCCAGCAGCTGGTACGGGACAGAACCGGGGGAGCTGTTTTTT
NA	TRBV19	TRBJ1-1	NA	13	CASSILQGTEAFF	TGTGCCAGTAGTATACTCCAGGGGACTGAAGCTTTCTTT
TRBD1	TRBV10-1	TRBJ1-1	few	14	CASSTGQLNTEAFF	TGCGCCAGCAGTACGGGACAGTTGAACACTGAAGCTTTCTTT
TRBD2	TRBV19	TRBJ2-7	NA	16	CASSIDLAGAPYEQYF	TGTGCCAGTAGTATAGATTTAGCGGGGGCTCCCTACGAGCAGTACTTC
TRBD2	TRBV10-3	TRBJ2-3	NA	18	CAISEPTSGTLGADTQYF	TGTGCCATCAGCGAACCTACTAGCGGGACGCTTGGCGCAGATACGCAGTATTTT
NA	TRBV14	TRBJ1-4	NA	15	CASSQVSGVDEKLFF	TGTGCCAGCAGCCAAGTTTCTGGAGTCGATGAAAAACTGTTTTTT
NA	TRBV11-3	TRBJ2-3	NA	12	CASSLGQDTQYF	TGTGCCAGCAGCTTAGGACAAGATACGCAGTATTTT
NA	TRBV4-1	TRBJ2-7	NA	15	CASSQDENRAYEQYF	TGCGCCAGCAGCCAAGATGAGAACAGGGCCTACGAGCAGTACTTC
NA	TRBV7-9	TRBJ1-1	NA	16	CASSPSQGLMNTEAFF	TGTGCCAGCAGCCCCTCCCAGGGGTTAATGAACACTGAAGCTTTCTTT
TRBD2	TRBV2	TRBJ2-1	once	13	CASRKGGEDEQFF	TGTGCCAGCAGAAAGGGAGGGGAGGATGAGCAGTTCTTC
NA	TRBV6-6	TRBJ1-5	NA	15	CASSYVVGGIGPQHF	TGTGCCAGCAGTTACGTCGTTGGGGGCATCGGGCCCCAGCATTTT
NA	TRBV24-1	TRBJ1-6	NA	15	CATSDLLREDSPLHF	TGTGCCACCAGTGATTTGCTGAGGGAGGATTCACCCCTCCACTTT